Below, one TCR beta chain is given with its context. These data are taken from a study of T cell responses to AZD1222 COVID-19 vaccine. TCRdb's copy holds only in-frame clones and misses some; the assay was immunoSEQ multiplex PCR. The data hold 95,000 or so clones, with about 89% observed a single time. The receptor was isolated from an adult in good health. The sample was peripheral blood, taken on day 0 of AZD1222 vaccination.

The CDR3 region is CASSRLTGSTDTQYF. The DNA of the CDR3 is TGCGCCAGCAGCCGTCTCACCGGGAGCACAGATACGCAGTATTTT. The chain links TRBV4-3 to TRBJ2-3; D unresolved. Germline assignment: CDR1 LGHNA and CDR2 YSLEER. CDR3 length: 15 amino acids. With 4 bases removed from V and 0 bases from J, the gap between germline ends came to 11 bases.